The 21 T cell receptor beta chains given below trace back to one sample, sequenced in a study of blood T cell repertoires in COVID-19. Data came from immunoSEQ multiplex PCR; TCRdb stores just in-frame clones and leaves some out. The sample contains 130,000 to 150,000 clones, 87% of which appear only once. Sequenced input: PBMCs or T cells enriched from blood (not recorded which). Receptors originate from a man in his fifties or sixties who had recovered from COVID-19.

The CDR3 sequence is CASSSTASGQETQYF. The CDR3 bases are TGTGCCAGCAGCTCCACCGCTAGCGGCCAAGAGACCCAGTACTTC. This sequence joins TRBV7-3 and TRBJ2-5, with 7 nucleotides matching TRBD2. Per germline, CDR1 SGHTA and CDR2 FQGTGA. Trimming took 4 bases from V and 1 from J; bases not matched to a gene: 6. This CDR3 is built from 15 residues.

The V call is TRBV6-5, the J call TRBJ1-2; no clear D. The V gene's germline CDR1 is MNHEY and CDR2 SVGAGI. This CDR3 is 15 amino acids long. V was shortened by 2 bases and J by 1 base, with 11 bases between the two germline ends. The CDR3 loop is CASSYMRANNYGYTF. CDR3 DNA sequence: TGTGCCAGCAGTTACATGAGGGCGAATAACTATGGCTACACCTTC.

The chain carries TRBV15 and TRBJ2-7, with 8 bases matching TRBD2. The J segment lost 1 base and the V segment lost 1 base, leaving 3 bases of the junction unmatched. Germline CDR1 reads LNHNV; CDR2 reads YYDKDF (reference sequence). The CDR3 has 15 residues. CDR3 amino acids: CATSRVAGSSYEQYF. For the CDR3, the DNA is TGTGCCACCAGCAGAGTAGCGGGGTCGTCCTACGAGCAGTACTTC. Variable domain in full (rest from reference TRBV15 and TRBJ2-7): DAMVIQNPRYQVTQFGKPVTLSCSQTLNHNVMYWYQQKSSQAPKLLFHYYDKDFNNEADTPDNFQSRRPNTSFCFLDIRSPGLGDTAMYLCATSRVAGSSYEQYFGPGTRLTVT.

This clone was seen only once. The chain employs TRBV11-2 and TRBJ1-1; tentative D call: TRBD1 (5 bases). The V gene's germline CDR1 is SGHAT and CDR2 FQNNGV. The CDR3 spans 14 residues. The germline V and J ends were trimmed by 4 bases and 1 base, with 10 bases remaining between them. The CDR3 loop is CASSYYRTNTEAFF. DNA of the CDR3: TGTGCCAGCAGCTACTACAGGACGAACACTGAAGCTTTCTTT.

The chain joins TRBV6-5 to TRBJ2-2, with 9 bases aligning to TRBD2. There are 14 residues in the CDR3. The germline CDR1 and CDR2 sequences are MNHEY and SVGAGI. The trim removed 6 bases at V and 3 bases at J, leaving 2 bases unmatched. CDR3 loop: CASRTSGYTGELFF. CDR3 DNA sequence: TGTGCCAGCAGGACTAGCGGTTACACCGGGGAGCTGTTTTTT.

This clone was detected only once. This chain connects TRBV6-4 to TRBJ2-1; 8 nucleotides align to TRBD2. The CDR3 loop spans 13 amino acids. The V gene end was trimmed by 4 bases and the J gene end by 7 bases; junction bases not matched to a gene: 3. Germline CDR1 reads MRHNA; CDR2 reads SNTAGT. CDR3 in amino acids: CASSVLAGNEQFF. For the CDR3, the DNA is TGTGCCAGCAGTGTGTTAGCGGGGAATGAGCAGTTCTTC.

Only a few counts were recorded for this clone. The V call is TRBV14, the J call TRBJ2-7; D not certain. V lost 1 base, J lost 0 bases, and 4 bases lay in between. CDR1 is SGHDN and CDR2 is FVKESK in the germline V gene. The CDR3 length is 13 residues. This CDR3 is CASSQAYSYEQYF. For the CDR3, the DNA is TGTGCCAGCAGCCAAGCTTACTCCTACGAGCAGTACTTC.

The CDR3 DNA reads TGTGCCACCAGCTCTGGTGGAGTTTATAATTCACCCCTCCACTTT. This sequence encodes CATSSGGVYNSPLHF. This rearrangement joins TRBV15 to TRBJ1-6; the D is unclear. In germline, CDR1 is LNHNV, CDR2 YYDKDF (reference sequence). This CDR3 is 15 amino acids long. Trimming took 5 bases from V and 4 from J, leaving 12 bases between them.

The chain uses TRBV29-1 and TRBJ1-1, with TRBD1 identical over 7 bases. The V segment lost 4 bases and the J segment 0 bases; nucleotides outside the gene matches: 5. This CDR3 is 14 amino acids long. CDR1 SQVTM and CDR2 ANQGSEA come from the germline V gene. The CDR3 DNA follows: TGCAGCGTTGTTCGACAGGGATTGAACACTGAAGCTTTCTTT. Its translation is CSVVRQGLNTEAFF.

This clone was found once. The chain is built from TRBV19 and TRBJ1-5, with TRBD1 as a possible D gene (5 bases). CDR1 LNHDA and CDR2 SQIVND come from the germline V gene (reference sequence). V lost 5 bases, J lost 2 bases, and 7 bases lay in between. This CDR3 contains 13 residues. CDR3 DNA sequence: TGTGCCAGTAGTCAACAGGGCAATCAGCCCCAGCATTTT. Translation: CASSQQGNQPQHF. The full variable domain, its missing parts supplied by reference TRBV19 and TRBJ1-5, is DGGITQSPKYLFRKEGQNVTLSCEQNLNHDAMYWYRQDPGQGLRLIYYSQIVNDFQKGDIAEGYSVSREKKESFPLTVTSAQKNPTAFYLCASSQQGNQPQHFGDGTRLSIL.

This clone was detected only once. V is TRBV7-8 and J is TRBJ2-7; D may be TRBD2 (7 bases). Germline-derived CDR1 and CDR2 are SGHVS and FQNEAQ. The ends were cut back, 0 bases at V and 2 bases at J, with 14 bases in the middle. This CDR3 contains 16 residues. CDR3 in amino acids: CASSLALGGGPYEQYF. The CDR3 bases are TGTGCCAGCAGCTTAGCGCTCGGCGGGGGCCCCTACGAGCAGTACTTC.

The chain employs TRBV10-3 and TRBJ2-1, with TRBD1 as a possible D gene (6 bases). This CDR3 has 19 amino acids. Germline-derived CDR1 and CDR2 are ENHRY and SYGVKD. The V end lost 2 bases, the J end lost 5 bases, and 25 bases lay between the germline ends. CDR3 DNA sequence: TGTGCCATCAGTGAGAATCGAGGCTGGGGGCTTGCGGTGCACAATGAGCAGTTCTTC. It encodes CAISENRGWGLAVHNEQFF.

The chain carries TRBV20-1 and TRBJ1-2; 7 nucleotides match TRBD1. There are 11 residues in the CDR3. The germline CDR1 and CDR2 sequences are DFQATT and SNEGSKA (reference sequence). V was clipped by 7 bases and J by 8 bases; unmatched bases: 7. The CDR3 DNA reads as TGCAGTGTCGACAGGGTTGGAGGCTACACCTTC. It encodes CSVDRVGGYTF.

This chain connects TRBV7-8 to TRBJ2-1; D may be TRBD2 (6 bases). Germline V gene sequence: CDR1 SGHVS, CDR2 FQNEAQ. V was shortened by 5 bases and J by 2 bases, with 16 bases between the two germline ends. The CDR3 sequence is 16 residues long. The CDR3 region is CASSARDLRPYNEQFF. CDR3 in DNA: TGTGCCAGCAGCGCGCGGGACCTAAGGCCCTACAATGAGCAGTTCTTC.

The CDR3 here is CASTANKESAYQPQHF. The CDR3 DNA reads TGTGCCAGCACCGCAAACAAAGAAAGCGCCTATCAGCCCCAGCATTTT. This chain links TRBV2 with TRBJ1-5, with D unclear. The germline CDR1 and CDR2 sequences are SNHLY and FYNNEI. V was pared by 7 bases and J by 5 bases, with 21 bases between. The CDR3 runs 16 residues.

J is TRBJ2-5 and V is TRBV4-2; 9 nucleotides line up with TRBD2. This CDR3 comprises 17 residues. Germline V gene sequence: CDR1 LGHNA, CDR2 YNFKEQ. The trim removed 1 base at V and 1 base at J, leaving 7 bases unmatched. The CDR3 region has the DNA TGTGCCAGCAGCCAAGCGGTCGCAGCGGGGGGCCAAGAGACCCAGTACTTC. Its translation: CASSQAVAAGGQETQYF.

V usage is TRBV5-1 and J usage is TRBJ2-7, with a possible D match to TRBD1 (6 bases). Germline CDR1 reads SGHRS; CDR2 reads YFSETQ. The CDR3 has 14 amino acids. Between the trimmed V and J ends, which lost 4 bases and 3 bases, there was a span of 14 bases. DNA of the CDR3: TGCGCCAGCAGCCCGTCGACAGGCTTCTACGAGCAGTACTTC. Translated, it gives CASSPSTGFYEQYF.

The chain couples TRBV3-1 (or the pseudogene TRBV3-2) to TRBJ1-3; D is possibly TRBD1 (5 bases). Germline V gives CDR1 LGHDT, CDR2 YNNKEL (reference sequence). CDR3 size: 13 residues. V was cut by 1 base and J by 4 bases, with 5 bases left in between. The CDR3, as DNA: TGTGCCAGCAGCCAAGGACAGGGAAACACCATATATTTT. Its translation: CASSQGQGNTIYF.

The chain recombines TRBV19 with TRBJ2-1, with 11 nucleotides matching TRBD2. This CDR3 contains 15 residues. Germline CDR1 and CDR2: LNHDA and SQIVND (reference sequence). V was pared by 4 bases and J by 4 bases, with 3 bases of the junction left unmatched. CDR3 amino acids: CASSTRLAGYNEQFF. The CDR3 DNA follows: TGTGCCAGTAGTACTCGACTAGCGGGGTACAATGAGCAGTTCTTC.

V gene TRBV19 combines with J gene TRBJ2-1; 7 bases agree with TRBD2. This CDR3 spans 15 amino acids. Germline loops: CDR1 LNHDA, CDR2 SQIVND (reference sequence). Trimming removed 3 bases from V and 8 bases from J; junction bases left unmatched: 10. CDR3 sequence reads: CASSIGGGRFDEQFF. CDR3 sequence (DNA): TGTGCCAGTAGTATTGGCGGGGGAAGGTTCGATGAGCAGTTCTTC.

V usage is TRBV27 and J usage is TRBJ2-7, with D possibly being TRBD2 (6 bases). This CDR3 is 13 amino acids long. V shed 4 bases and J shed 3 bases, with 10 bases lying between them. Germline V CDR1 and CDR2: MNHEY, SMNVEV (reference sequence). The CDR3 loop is CASSWRENYEQYF. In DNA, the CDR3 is TGTGCCAGCAGTTGGCGGGAAAACTACGAGCAGTACTTC.